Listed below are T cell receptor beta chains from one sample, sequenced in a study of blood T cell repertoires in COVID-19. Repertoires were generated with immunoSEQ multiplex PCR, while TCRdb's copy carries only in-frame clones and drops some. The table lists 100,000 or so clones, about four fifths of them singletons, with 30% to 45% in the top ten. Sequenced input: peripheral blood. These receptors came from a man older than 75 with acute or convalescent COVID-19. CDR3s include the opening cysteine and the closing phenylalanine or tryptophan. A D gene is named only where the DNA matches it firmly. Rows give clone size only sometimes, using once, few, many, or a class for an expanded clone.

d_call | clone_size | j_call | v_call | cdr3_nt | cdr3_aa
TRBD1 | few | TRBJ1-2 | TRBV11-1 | TGTGCCAGCAGCTCCTCCCATGGGACAGAGAGCTATGGCTACACCTTC | CASSSSHGTESYGYTF
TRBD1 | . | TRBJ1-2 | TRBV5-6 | TGTGCCAGCAGCCCAGACAGGGGGTCCAACTATGGCTACACCTTC | CASSPDRGSNYGYTF
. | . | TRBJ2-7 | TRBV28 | TGTGCCAGCAGTTTTATGGGAGCGGTCTCCTACGAGCAGTACTTC | CASSFMGAVSYEQYF
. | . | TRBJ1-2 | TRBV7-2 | TGTGCCAGCAGCCCCCGCATTGGGGCTCCCTATGGCTACACCTTC | CASSPRIGAPYGYTF
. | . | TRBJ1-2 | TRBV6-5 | TGTGCCAGCAGTACGGGCCCGACAGGCAACTATGGCTACACCTTC | CASSTGPTGNYGYTF
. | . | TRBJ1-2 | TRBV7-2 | TGTGCCAGCAGCTTAAGTTCCGGGACTGATGGCTACACCTTC | CASSLSSGTDGYTF
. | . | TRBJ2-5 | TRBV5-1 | TGCGCCAGCAGCTTAGACCCACTCGGGACACCACAAGAGACCCAGTACTTC | CASSLDPLGTPQETQYF
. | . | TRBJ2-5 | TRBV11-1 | TGTGCCAGCAAGAGCAGGGAGGTTAAAGAGGAGACCCAGTACTTC | CASKSREVKEETQYF
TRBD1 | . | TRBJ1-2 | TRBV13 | TGTGCCAGCAGCTCCCTTGGGGACAGGGGCCGCGTAGGCTATGGCTACACCTTC | CASSSLGDRGRVGYGYTF
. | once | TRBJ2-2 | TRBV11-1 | TGTGCCAGCAGCCCTAGCCGCCCTGGTGGGGAGCTGTTTTTT | CASSPSRPGGELFF
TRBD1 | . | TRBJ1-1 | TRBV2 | TGTGCCAGCAGTGAACCAGCCGGACAGGTTAACACTGAAGCTTTCTTT | CASSEPAGQVNTEAFF
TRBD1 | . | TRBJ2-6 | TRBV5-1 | TGCGCCAGCAGCTTGGACAGGGGTTCGGGGGCCAACGTCCTGACTTTC | CASSLDRGSGANVLTF
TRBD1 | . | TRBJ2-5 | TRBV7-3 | TGTGCCAGCAGCGCCGGACAGGGGGAAGAGACCCAGTACTTC | CASSAGQGEETQYF
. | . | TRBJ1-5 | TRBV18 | TGTGCCAGCTCACCGTTTATAAGCAATCAGCCCCAGCATTTT | CASSPFISNQPQHF
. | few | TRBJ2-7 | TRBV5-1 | TGCGCCAGCAGCTTGTTTGGCAGGGGATCCCACGAGCAGTACTTC | CASSLFGRGSHEQYF
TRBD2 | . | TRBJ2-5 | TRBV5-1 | TGCGCCAGCAGCCCCGGACTAGCGGGATACCAAGAGACCCAGTACTTC | CASSPGLAGYQETQYF
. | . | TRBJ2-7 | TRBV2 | TGTGCCAGCAGTGACGGGGCCTACGAGCAGTACTTC | CASSDGAYEQYF
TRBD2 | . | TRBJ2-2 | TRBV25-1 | TGTGCCAGCAGCCGGGGACTAGCGGGAACGAACACCGGGGAGCTGTTTTTT | CASSRGLAGTNTGELFF
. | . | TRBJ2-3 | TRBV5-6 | TGTGCCAGCAGCTTGGCCGCGGGGGCCCCCACAGATACGCAGTATTTT | CASSLAAGAPTDTQYF
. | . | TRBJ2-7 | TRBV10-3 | TGTGCCATCAGTGAGTCGGGAGGAGCTACCTACGAGCAGTACTTC | CAISESGGATYEQYF
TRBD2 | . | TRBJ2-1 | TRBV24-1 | TGTGCCACCAGTGGGGAGGGGTTGAGCTCCTACAATGAGCAGTTCTTC | CATSGEGLSSYNEQFF
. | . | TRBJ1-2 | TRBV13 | TGTGCCAGCAGCCAGGCAGGGGAGTTCTATGGCTACACCTTC | CASSQAGEFYGYTF
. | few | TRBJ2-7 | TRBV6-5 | TGTGCCAGCAGTCCGGACTCTTGGGAGCAGTACTTC | CASSPDSWEQYF
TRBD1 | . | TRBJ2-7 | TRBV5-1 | TGCGCCAGCAGCAAGGACAGGGGAGGGACCTACGAGCAGTACTTC | CASSKDRGGTYEQYF
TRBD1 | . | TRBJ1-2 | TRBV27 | TGTGCCAGCAGTGCCACAGGGGGCAATGGCTACACCTTC | CASSATGGNGYTF
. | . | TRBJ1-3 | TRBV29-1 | TGCAGCGTTGAAGATTGGACAGCATCAGGTGGAAACACCATATATTTT | CSVEDWTASGGNTIYF